This TCR beta chain was captured in a study of blood T cell repertoires in COVID-19. Repertoires were generated with immunoSEQ multiplex PCR, while TCRdb's copy carries only in-frame clones and drops some. The sample contains 400,000 to 550,000 clones, roughly 87% of which appear only once. The sequenced sample consisted of PBMCs or T cells enriched from blood (not recorded which). The receptor's source is a young woman with acute COVID-19.

The CDR3 nucleotides read TGTGCCAGCAGTCAGGGACTAGCGGGTTACGAGCAGTACTTC. Translated, it gives CASSQGLAGYEQYF. The chain links TRBV6-6 to TRBJ2-7; 12 nucleotides agree with TRBD2. The CDR3 contains 14 residues. The trim removed 5 bases at V and 4 bases at J, leaving 3 bases unmatched. CDR1 and CDR2 (germline): MNHNY, SVGAGI (reference sequence).